These 24 T cell receptor beta chains came from one sample sequenced in a study of a mutant IDH1 vaccine in newly diagnosed glioma. The antigens of these receptors remain unknown. This table comes from immunoSEQ multiplex PCR, and its TCRdb copy is limited to in-frame clones, with some not included. The table has 20,000 to 30,000 clones, roughly 83% seen once. Time point described: week 35, safety follow-up. Vaccination used 300 ug of mutant IDH1 20-mer peptide per dose, with topical imiquimod. This sample comprised PBMCs, obtained from a glioma patient whose treatment included an IDH1 peptide vaccine. Receptors originate from a man under 40 with glioma.

The genes are TRBV4-1 and TRBJ1-1; tentatively, D is TRBD1 (5 bases). The length of the CDR3 is 15 residues. Germline V CDR1 and CDR2: MGHRA, YSYEKL. Trimming took off 2 bases at V and 7 bases at J, with 17 bases between the two ends. Written as DNA, the CDR3 is TGCGCCAGCAGCCAACGATTGGGGCATCAGAGTGAAGCTTTCTTT. Translated: CASSQRLGHQSEAFF.

The V call is TRBV15, the J call TRBJ1-2; D is unclear. This CDR3 spans 12 amino acids. CDR1 is LNHNV, CDR2 YYDKDF, per germline (reference sequence). Between the trimmed V and J ends, which lost 0 bases and 8 bases, there was a span of 7 bases. CDR3 protein: CATSREGRGYTF. In DNA form, the CDR3 reads TGTGCCACCAGCAGAGAGGGAAGAGGCTACACCTTC.

This chain connects TRBV10-1 to TRBJ1-4, with 8 bases lining up with TRBD1. This CDR3 has 15 residues. Losses at the gene ends were 0 bases for V and 8 bases for J; bases not matched to a gene: 5. The germline CDR1 and CDR2 sequences are WNHNN and SYGVQD (reference sequence). The DNA for the CDR3 is TGCGCCAGCAGTGAGTCGACAGGGGTGGGAGAAAAACTGTTTTTT. As protein: CASSESTGVGEKLFF.

The chain couples TRBV5-4 to TRBJ2-5, with D uncertain. V lost 0 bases to trimming and J lost 0 bases, with 12 bases between them. The CDR3 extends over 16 amino acids. The germline gives CDR1 SGHNT, CDR2 YYREEE (reference sequence). This chain's CDR3 is CASSLEPGPNQETQYF. DNA for the CDR3: TGTGCCAGCAGCTTGGAGCCAGGACCGAACCAAGAGACCCAGTACTTC. Using reference TRBV5-4 and TRBJ2-5 for the parts outside the CDR3, the full variable domain is ETGVTQSPTHLIKTRGQQVTLRCSSQSGHNTVSWYQQALGQGPQFIFQYYREEENGRGNFPPRFSGLQFPNYSSELNVNALELDDSALYLCASSLEPGPNQETQYFGPGTRLLVL.

This clone came up a few times. This chain connects TRBV29-1 to TRBJ1-1; no firm D call. The germline CDR1 and CDR2 sequences are SQVTM and ANQGSEA. V was trimmed by 7 bases and J by 2 bases, leaving 8 bases between them. This CDR3 is built from 11 residues. CDR3 bases: TGCAGCGGGACGGAAAACACTGAAGCTTTCTTT. Its protein is CSGTENTEAFF. The entire variable domain, with the rest obtained from reference TRBV29-1 and TRBJ1-1, is as follows: SAVISQKPSRDICQRGTSLTIQCQVDSQVTMMFWYRQQPGQSLTLIATANQGSEATYESGFVIDKFPISRPNLTFSTLTVSNMSPEDSSIYLCSGTENTEAFFGQGTRLTVV.

The V call is TRBV5-4, the J call TRBJ1-2; 7 bases are shared with TRBD1. Looked up from germline, CDR1 is SGHNT and CDR2 is YYREEE (reference sequence). The V and J ends lost 2 bases and 5 bases, in that order; junction bases with no gene match: 6. The length of the CDR3 is 14 residues. The CDR3 DNA sequence: TGTGCCAGCAGCTTTATCCAGGGGGTTTATGGCTACACCTTC. Translating it yields CASSFIQGVYGYTF.

V and J are TRBV2 and TRBJ1-5; no clear D. Germline CDR1 and CDR2: SNHLY and FYNNEI. CDR3 length: 14 amino acids. The V and J ends lost 7 bases and 7 bases respectively, with 17 bases between them. This chain's CDR3 is CASKVGTSGQPQHF. The CDR3 DNA reads as TGTGCCAGCAAGGTAGGCACCTCGGGGCAGCCCCAGCATTTT.

The V gene is TRBV19, the J gene TRBJ1-1, with 8 bases lining up with TRBD1. The CDR3 loop spans 13 amino acids. Germline CDR1 is LNHDA and CDR2 is SQIVND (reference sequence). The junction had 9 bases not matched to a gene; V was cut back by 4 bases and J by 11 bases. As DNA, the CDR3 is TGTGCCAGTAGTAGGGACAGGCCGGCAGGGGCTTTCTTT. Amino acid sequence: CASSRDRPAGAFF.

The sample holds a few counts of this clone. V and J are TRBV30 and TRBJ2-7, with 7 bases identical to TRBD2. CDR1 GTSNPN and CDR2 SVGIG come from the germline V gene (reference sequence). This CDR3 is built from 14 residues. Trimming cost V 4 bases and J 2 bases; bases outside gene matches: 8. CDR3 residues: CAWNGYGRAYEQYF. CDR3 sequence (DNA): TGTGCCTGGAATGGGTATGGGAGGGCCTACGAGCAGTACTTC.

The chain recombines TRBV21-1 with TRBJ1-4. TRBV21-1 is reported as a pseudogene. CDR3 length equals 14 residues. The CDR3 coding sequence is TGTGCCAGCAGCAACAAAGGGCTCTTGGGAAAACTGTTTTTT. Its protein is CASSNKGLLGKLFF.

This clone was seen only once. The rearrangement uses TRBV27 and TRBJ2-4; TRBD1 might be the D (6 bases). The V gene lost 5 bases and the J gene lost 6 bases, with 14 bases spanning the gap. CDR3 length: 14 residues. Per the germline V gene, CDR1 is MNHEY and CDR2 is SMNVEV (reference sequence). The DNA for the CDR3 is TGTGCCAGCAGTCAACAGGGCATAGCAAACATTCAGTACTTC. This encodes CASSQQGIANIQYF.

This clone was picked up one time. The chain couples TRBV5-1 to TRBJ2-7, with 7 bases lining up with TRBD2. J was trimmed by 5 bases and V by 3 bases; bases with no gene match: 8. Per the germline V gene, CDR1 is SGHRS and CDR2 is YFSETQ. The length of the CDR3 is 14 residues. CDR3 region: CASSSVERDHEQYF. DNA of the CDR3: TGCGCCAGCAGCTCCGTGGAGCGGGACCACGAGCAGTACTTC.

This rearrangement joins TRBV7-9 to TRBJ2-7; possible D gene TRBD1, 6 bases. Trimming pared 5 bases from V and 6 bases from J, leaving 20 bases between. Germline-derived CDR1 and CDR2 are SEHNR and FQNEAQ (reference sequence). The CDR3 sequence is 15 residues long. The CDR3: CASSPLGTSKGEQYF. CDR3 bases: TGTGCCAGCAGCCCTTTAGGGACATCTAAGGGCGAGCAGTACTTC.

This clone has just a few counts. The chain couples TRBV10-2 to TRBJ2-7, with D possibly TRBD1 on 5 matching bases. Germline values: CDR1 WSHSY, CDR2 SAAADI. The CDR3 has 11 amino acids. V lost 4 bases, J lost 6 bases, and 7 bases lay in between. The CDR3 bases are TGCGCCAGCAGTGGGGGCACCGAGCAGTACTTC. Residues: CASSGGTEQYF.

The chain recombines TRBV9 with TRBJ1-6; 8 positions agree with TRBD1. The V gene end was trimmed by 2 bases and the J gene end by 9 bases; junction bases not matched to a gene: 10. Per germline, CDR1 SGDLS and CDR2 YYNGEE. This CDR3 is 16 amino acids long. For the CDR3, the DNA is TGTGCCAGCAGCGTCAACACCGGGACAGGCGGTTCACCCCTCCACTTT. This codes for CASSVNTGTGGSPLHF.

This clone is a singleton in its sample. This sequence joins TRBV7-9 and TRBJ1-1, with TRBD1 matching over 10 bases. The CDR3 is 15 amino acids. V gave up 5 bases and J gave up 4 bases; unmatched junction bases: 7. The germline V gene encodes CDR1 SEHNR and CDR2 FQNEAQ (reference sequence). The CDR3 loop reads CASSQTGGAGTEAFF. In nucleotides, the CDR3 is TGTGCCAGCAGCCAGACAGGGGGCGCGGGCACTGAAGCTTTCTTT.

This chain connects TRBV4-1 to TRBJ2-3; D may be TRBD1 (5 bases). Germline assignment: CDR1 MGHRA and CDR2 YSYEKL. V lost 5 bases to trimming and J lost 0 bases, with 15 bases between them. The length of the CDR3 is 16 residues. The CDR3 reads CASSTRSRESTDTQYF. CDR3 DNA sequence: TGCGCCAGCAGCACCCGGTCCAGGGAAAGCACAGATACGCAGTATTTT.

The CDR3 DNA reads TGTGCCAGCAGTGGAAACCCGATCTACGAGCAGTACTTC. This gives the protein CASSGNPIYEQYF. The genes are TRBV6-1 and TRBJ2-7; D uncertain. The CDR3 sequence is 13 residues long. In germline, CDR1 is MNHNS, CDR2 SASEGT. V lost 4 bases and J 3 bases, leaving 10 bases between the germline ends.

This chain links TRBV29-1 with TRBJ2-7; 10 bases fit TRBD1. The CDR3 runs 12 residues. Losses at the gene ends were 6 bases for V and 6 bases for J; bases not matched to a gene: 5. CDR1 is SQVTM, CDR2 ANQGSEA, per germline. In DNA, the CDR3 is TGCAGCGTCAGGACAGGGGGGTCCGAGCAGTACTTC. It specifies CSVRTGGSEQYF.

The rearrangement uses TRBV5-1 and TRBJ2-2; D uncertain. The V end was cut by 4 bases, the J end by 6 bases, with 7 bases between. CDR3 length: 12 residues. Germline CDR1 is SGHRS and CDR2 is YFSETQ. The chain's CDR3 is CASSMIPGELFF. CDR3 sequence (DNA): TGCGCCAGCAGCATGATCCCCGGGGAGCTGTTTTTT.

The CDR3 here is CAISEPSGDTDTQYF. CDR3 coding DNA: TGTGCCATCAGTGAGCCTAGCGGGGATACAGATACGCAGTATTTT. The gene calls are TRBV10-3 and TRBJ2-3; 9 positions agree with TRBD2. Per germline, CDR1 ENHRY and CDR2 SYGVKD. V trimming: 2 bases; J trimming: 3 bases; junction bases outside the gene matches: 3. CDR3 size: 15 residues.

The chain has TRBV5-1 and TRBJ1-1; D not resolved. Germline V gene sequence: CDR1 SGHRS, CDR2 YFSETQ. V shed 0 bases and J shed 0 bases, with 9 bases lying between them. The CDR3 consists of 15 residues. DNA for the CDR3: TGCGCCAGCAGCTTGGTTGTCAGTATGAACACTGAAGCTTTCTTT. This codes for CASSLVVSMNTEAFF.

The chain has TRBV6-1 and TRBJ1-5, with a possible D match to TRBD1 (5 bases). CDR1 is MNHNS and CDR2 is SASEGT in the germline V gene. The CDR3 has 21 amino acids. V lost 0 bases and J lost 0, with 24 bases in between. The CDR3 here is CASSEAPGGIHYLDSNQPQHF. The CDR3 DNA reads TGTGCCAGCAGTGAAGCGCCTGGGGGTATTCATTATTTGGATAGCAATCAGCCCCAGCATTTT.

CDR3 DNA: TGCAGTGCTAACAGGGAAACTGAAGCTTTCTTT. Its protein product is CSANRETEAFF. The J gene is TRBJ1-1, the V gene TRBV20-1; D is perhaps TRBD1 (6 bases). Per germline, CDR1 DFQATT and CDR2 SNEGSKA (reference sequence). Between the trimmed V and J ends, which lost 4 bases and 5 bases, there was a span of 8 bases. The CDR3 sequence is 11 residues long.